This TCR beta chain originates from a study of blood T cells in healthy people across ages. The authors ran a second PCR of 7 to 11 cycles using a sample-barcoded 5' primer and a J-beta primer mix. TCRdb recomputed calls from the 5' RACE reads with MiXCR, one row per CDR3 protein. The repertoire holds around 600,000 distinct CDR3 sequences, with 40% to 50% as singletons. A word on this clonotype: This may arise from a read error, as a much more abundant clone is one base away.

In germline, CDR1 is MDHEN, CDR2 SYDVKM. V lost 2 bases, J lost 10 bases, and 10 bases stayed unmatched. The CDR3 has 16 residues. Sequences were obtained from blood. This TCR was recovered from a man of 80 years or more in good health. The V and J genes are TRBV28 and TRBJ2-1; 11 bases line up with TRBD2. CDR3 sequence: CASSLPLAGVSCEQFF. CDR3 in DNA: TGTGCCAGCAGTTTACCACTAGCGGGAGTAAGCTGCGAGCAGTTCTTC.